Included here is one T cell receptor beta chain sequence, with context. This table comes from immunoSEQ multiplex PCR, and its TCRdb copy is limited to in-frame clones, with some not included. The sample carries 55,000 to 85,000 clones, about nine tenths recorded once. Trimming removed 5 bases from V and 5 bases from J, with 16 bases in between. Looked up from germline, CDR1 is SGHNT and CDR2 is YYREEE (reference sequence). CDR3 length: 15 residues. This entry is derived from a study of control samples from healthy donors and cancer patients. Material for sequencing was PBMCs. This sequence originates from a man aged 55 to 70 with lung cancer. J is TRBJ2-2 and V is TRBV5-4; TRBD2 might be the D (7 bases). This CDR3 reads CASSPSGGHTGELFF. CDR3 nucleotides: TGTGCCAGCAGTCCATCGGGGGGCCATACCGGGGAGCTGTTTTTT.